This passage covers 32 T cell receptor beta chains from one sample sequenced in a study of OX40 agonist ivuxolimab in advanced cancers. Clones were sequenced by immunoSEQ multiplex PCR, and TCRdb holds only the in-frame ones, with some missing. The table lists 65,000 to 85,000 clones, around 82% of them singletons. The starting material was CD4+ or CD8+ T cells sorted from blood, obtained in a trial of the OX40 agonist ivuxolimab. The receptors here all came from an adult with an advanced solid tumor such as melanoma, head and neck, liver or kidney cancer.

CDR3 sequence: CASSPSPEGETQYF. The CDR3 coding sequence is TGCGCCAGCAGCCCGAGCCCCGAGGGAGAGACCCAGTACTTC. This chain connects TRBV5-1 to TRBJ2-5; a possible D gene is TRBD2 (5 bases). V lost 4 bases and J lost 4, with 14 bases in between. Germline CDR1 is SGHRS and CDR2 is YFSETQ. This CDR3 spans 14 amino acids.

This clone was detected only once. The CDR3 DNA reads as TGTGCCACCGAGGATTACAATGAGCAGTTCTTC. Translated, it gives CATEDYNEQFF. This rearrangement joins TRBV6-5 to TRBJ2-1; D gene unclear. The CDR3 totals 11 residues. CDR1 and CDR2 (germline): MNHEY, SVGAGI. V lost 10 bases and J lost 4, with 8 bases in between.

The chain joins TRBV10-3 to TRBJ2-3; TRBD2 matches at 13 bases. The CDR3 is 18 residues long. V was pared by 6 bases and J by 5 bases, with 14 bases of the junction left unmatched. The germline V gene encodes CDR1 ENHRY and CDR2 SYGVKD. In DNA form, the CDR3 reads TGTGCCATCAGCCTCCCCGCCGGACTAGCGGGAGCGGGAGATACGCAGTATTTT. It encodes CAISLPAGLAGAGDTQYF.

This clone was detected only once. The J gene is TRBJ2-7, the V gene TRBV5-1; possibly TRBD1 for D (5 bases). The CDR3 runs to 16 residues. The V gene lost 5 bases and the J gene lost 3 bases, with 21 bases spanning the gap. CDR1 and CDR2 from the germline V gene are SGHRS and YFSETQ. CDR3 residues: CASSTQGLKGGYEQYF. DNA for the CDR3: TGCGCCAGCAGTACCCAGGGTCTTAAGGGTGGCTACGAGCAGTACTTC.

This chain uses TRBV4-1 with TRBJ2-7; TRBD2 matches 11 bases. The germline CDR1 and CDR2 sequences are MGHRA and YSYEKL. This CDR3 has 15 amino acids. After removal of 4 bases from V and 1 base from J, the junction contained 3 bases not matched to a gene. Here the CDR3 reads CASSPTSGGSYEQYF. The CDR3 region has the DNA TGCGCCAGCAGCCCAACTAGCGGGGGATCCTACGAGCAGTACTTC.

This sequence joins TRBV7-2 and TRBJ2-6; D not certain. V was pared by 4 bases and J by 1 base, with 5 bases between. The CDR3 consists of 14 residues. The germline CDR1 and CDR2 sequences are SGHTA and FQGNSA. DNA of the CDR3: TGTGCCAGCAGCTGGCCATCTGGGGCCAACGTCCTGACTTTC. This sequence encodes CASSWPSGANVLTF. The full variable domain, rest sourced from reference TRBV7-2 and TRBJ2-6, is GAGVSQSPSNKVTEKGKDVELRCDPISGHTALYWYRQSLGQGLEFLIYFQGNSAPDKSGLPSDRFSAERTGGSVSTLTIQRTQQEDSAVYLCASSWPSGANVLTFGAGSRLTVL.

The chain joins TRBV6-5 to TRBJ1-4; D remains ambiguous. The germline CDR1 and CDR2 sequences are MNHEY and SVGAGI. CDR3 size: 13 residues. The ends were cut back, 6 bases at V and 7 bases at J, with 12 bases in the middle. The CDR3 region is CASRDRRGEKLFF. In DNA, the CDR3 is TGTGCCAGCAGGGATCGTCGGGGTGAAAAACTGTTTTTT.

V gene TRBV7-6 combines with J gene TRBJ2-5; D gene ambiguous. V was clipped by 3 bases and J by 4 bases, with 3 bases between them. This CDR3 is built from 11 residues. Germline lookup yields CDR1 SGHVS and CDR2 FNYEAQ. CDR3: CASSFGETQYF. CDR3 DNA sequence: TGTGCCAGCAGCTTTGGAGAGACCCAGTACTTC.

This chain links TRBV2 with TRBJ2-7; TRBD2 agrees at 8 bases. V was clipped by 4 bases and J by 2 bases; unmatched bases: 7. This CDR3 is 15 amino acids long. Germline V gene data show CDR1 as SNHLY and CDR2 as FYNNEI. The CDR3 DNA is TGTGCCAGCAGTGGGAGCGGGGGTCCCACCTACGAGCAGTACTTC. This codes for CASSGSGGPTYEQYF.

The table lists this clone with a few counts. The chain carries TRBV2 and TRBJ1-2, with 7 positions matching TRBD1. Trimming at V came to 8 bases and at J to 1 base, leaving 7 bases not matched to a gene. The CDR3 has 14 amino acids. CDR1 is SNHLY, CDR2 FYNNEI, per germline. The CDR3 sequence is CASAEDRLNYGYTF. The CDR3 DNA reads TGTGCCAGCGCCGAGGACAGGCTTAACTATGGCTACACCTTC. Variable domain in full (rest from reference TRBV2 and TRBJ1-2): EPEVTQTPSHQVTQMGQEVILRCVPISNHLYFYWYRQILGQKVEFLVSFYNNEISEKSEIFDDQFSVERPDGSNFTLKIRSTKLEDSAMYFCASAEDRLNYGYTFGSGTRLTVV.

J is TRBJ1-6 and V is TRBV7-2; 8 nucleotides line up with TRBD1. CDR3 size: 15 residues. In germline, CDR1 is SGHTA, CDR2 FQGNSA. Trimming took 5 bases from V and 7 from J; bases not matched to a gene: 7. The DNA for the CDR3 is TGTGCCAGCAGCCCGCATCAGGGGGCGAATTCACCCCTCCACTTT. Its protein is CASSPHQGANSPLHF.

The chain carries TRBV7-9 and TRBJ1-1; the D is unclear. The CDR3 sequence is 14 residues long. Germline V gene data show CDR1 as SEHNR and CDR2 as FQNEAQ (reference sequence). V was clipped by 2 bases and J by 5 bases, with 12 bases between them. The DNA of the CDR3 is TGTGCCAGCAGCTTACCGGGATCTTTGACTGAAGCTTTCTTT. Protein sequence: CASSLPGSLTEAFF.

This clone was detected a few times. This chain links TRBV7-2 with TRBJ1-2, with D unresolved. This CDR3 spans 14 amino acids. Germline lookup yields CDR1 SGHTA and CDR2 FQGNSA. Trimming stripped 1 base from V and 1 base from J, with 7 bases between. The CDR3 is CASSLEGYNYGYTF. The CDR3 DNA follows: TGTGCCAGCAGCTTAGAAGGGTATAACTATGGCTACACCTTC.

This clone was counted only a few times. This specimen includes other DNA sequences encoding the same CDR3. The V gene is TRBV9, the J gene TRBJ1-4; 8 bases agree with TRBD1. Trimming took 2 bases from V and 10 from J; bases not matched to a gene: 7. There are 14 residues in the CDR3. CDR1 and CDR2 from the germline V gene are SGDLS and YYNGEE. The CDR3 DNA sequence: TGTGCCAGCAGCGTCGGACAGGGAGTAGGAAAACTGTTTTTT. It translates to CASSVGQGVGKLFF.

A word on this clone: Distinct nucleotide sequences in the sample also encode this CDR3. In DNA, the CDR3 is TGTGCCAGCAGCCTGTCCGGGGCCAACGTCCTGACTTTC. Its translation is CASSLSGANVLTF. The J gene is TRBJ2-6, the V gene TRBV6-1; D gene uncertain. Per germline, CDR1 MNHNS and CDR2 SASEGT. V lost 6 bases and J lost 4, with 7 bases in between. CDR3 length equals 13 residues.

The chain uses TRBV28 and TRBJ1-1; D remains unclear. Per the germline V gene, CDR1 is MDHEN and CDR2 is SYDVKM. Trimming removed 7 bases at V and 5 bases at J, with 20 bases between. There are 15 residues in the CDR3. The CDR3 here is CASTAPIPNWTEAFF. CDR3 bases: TGTGCCAGCACCGCACCAATACCAAATTGGACTGAAGCTTTCTTT.

The table lists this clone with a count of one. The gene calls are TRBV7-8 and TRBJ2-7; 9 nucleotides line up with TRBD1. The CDR3 spans 14 residues. CDR1 and CDR2 (germline): SGHVS, FQNEAQ. The V segment lost 7 bases and the J segment 6 bases; nucleotides outside the gene matches: 10. CDR3 residues: CASTGQGRNGEQYF. The CDR3 coding sequence is TGTGCCAGCACCGGACAGGGGAGGAACGGCGAGCAGTACTTC.

The chain uses TRBV28 and TRBJ2-7, with TRBD2 matching over 8 bases. From germline, CDR1 is MDHEN and CDR2 SYDVKM. The J segment lost 0 bases and the V segment lost 6 bases, leaving 7 bases of the junction unmatched. CDR3 length: 15 residues. In DNA form, the CDR3 reads TGTGCCAGCAGCGGGGGAGCGGGGGCCTCCTACGAGCAGTACTTC. Its translation is CASSGGAGASYEQYF.

V is TRBV7-2 and J is TRBJ2-7; D is unclear. There are 14 residues in the CDR3. Germline V CDR1 and CDR2: SGHTA, FQGNSA. With 8 bases removed from V and 0 bases from J, the gap between germline ends came to 14 bases. Written as DNA, the CDR3 is TGTGCCAGCGCCCGCGACGGAACCTCCTACGAGCAGTACTTC. As protein: CASARDGTSYEQYF.

This chain joins TRBV4-3 and TRBJ2-1; TRBD2 aligns across 12 bases. CDR1 LGHNA and CDR2 YSLEER come from the germline V gene. The CDR3 covers 17 residues. J lost 3 bases, V lost 1 base, and 4 bases had no gene match. CDR3 region: CASSQGPTSGGYNEQFF. The CDR3 DNA reads as TGCGCCAGCAGCCAAGGGCCGACTAGCGGGGGCTACAATGAGCAGTTCTTC.

The chain joins TRBV29-1 to TRBJ2-7; D not certain. Germline CDR1 and CDR2: SQVTM and ANQGSEA. The V end lost 0 bases, the J end lost 1 base, and 7 bases lay between the germline ends. The CDR3 has 13 residues. DNA of the CDR3: TGCAGCGTTGAAGATGGAGCTTCCTACGAGCAGTACTTC. Translation gives CSVEDGASYEQYF.

V gene TRBV18 combines with J gene TRBJ2-4; 10 positions agree with TRBD1. The germline gives CDR1 KGHSH, CDR2 LQKENI. Trimming at V came to 2 bases and at J to 6 bases, leaving 7 bases not matched to a gene. This CDR3 has 16 amino acids. DNA for the CDR3: TGTGCCAGCTCACCATGGACAGGGGGAAGGGGAAACATTCAGTACTTC. This gives the protein CASSPWTGGRGNIQYF.

CDR3 region: CASSPGGPSYEQYF. In DNA form, the CDR3 reads TGTGCCAGCAGCCCCGGAGGCCCCTCCTACGAGCAGTACTTC. This chain uses TRBV6-6 with TRBJ2-7, with D perhaps matching TRBD2 (5 bases). Germline V CDR1 and CDR2: MNHNY, SVGAGI (reference sequence). The CDR3 is 14 amino acids. V lost 6 bases and J 0 bases, leaving 12 bases between the germline ends.

This clone was counted between two and nine times. The rearrangement joins TRBV7-2 to TRBJ1-5; TRBD1 is a possible D gene (5 bases). Trimming took off 1 base at V and 7 bases at J, with 14 bases between the two ends. The germline V gene has CDR1 SGHTA and CDR2 FQGNSA. This CDR3 spans 15 amino acids. CDR3 sequence: CASSLGVREGQPQHF. The CDR3 coding sequence is TGTGCCAGCAGCTTAGGTGTAAGGGAGGGGCAGCCCCAGCATTTT.

In DNA form, the CDR3 reads TGTGCCATCAGACTAGCGGGGAACACCGGGGAGCTGTTTTTT. The encoded protein is CAIRLAGNTGELFF. The rearrangement joins TRBV10-3 to TRBJ2-2, with TRBD2 matching over 9 bases. V lost 6 bases, J lost 1 base, and 0 bases stayed unmatched. The CDR3 has 14 amino acids. Per germline, CDR1 ENHRY and CDR2 SYGVKD.

The chain couples TRBV2 to TRBJ2-7; 7 bases map to TRBD1. The CDR3 spans 12 residues. Germline V gives CDR1 SNHLY, CDR2 FYNNEI. V lost 8 bases to trimming and J lost 7 bases; unmatched junction nucleotides: 8. In nucleotides, the CDR3 is TGTGCCAGCCGGGACAGTCTAAGGGAGCAGTACTTC. It yields the protein CASRDSLREQYF. The variable domain in full, with the rest retrieved from reference TRBV2 and TRBJ2-7, is EPEVTQTPSHQVTQMGQEVILRCVPISNHLYFYWYRQILGQKVEFLVSFYNNEISEKSEIFDDQFSVERPDGSNFTLKIRSTKLEDSAMYFCASRDSLREQYFGPGTRLTVT.

This clone was counted a single time. CDR3 loop: CASSQEGETQYF. CDR3 nucleotides: TGTGCCAGCAGCCAAGAGGGGGAGACCCAGTACTTC. The genes are TRBV4-2 and TRBJ2-5; D ambiguous. Trimming stripped 0 bases from V and 5 bases from J, with 4 bases between. There are 12 residues in the CDR3. Germline CDR1 is LGHNA and CDR2 is YNFKEQ.

This clone appeared a few times. The rearrangement uses TRBV7-9 and TRBJ2-7, with 9 nucleotides matching TRBD2. The V and J ends lost 2 bases and 0 bases, in that order; junction bases with no gene match: 2. In germline, CDR1 is SEHNR, CDR2 FQNEAQ (reference sequence). The CDR3 has 15 amino acids. CDR3 sequence reads: CASSLLAGSSYEQYF. The CDR3 DNA reads TGTGCCAGCAGCTTACTAGCGGGGAGCTCCTACGAGCAGTACTTC.

V gene TRBV19 combines with J gene TRBJ1-1; possible D gene TRBD1, 5 bases. Germline V lookup: CDR1 LNHDA, CDR2 SQIVND (reference sequence). Trimming left V 1 base short and J 0 bases short, with 12 bases between. The CDR3 has 16 amino acids. The CDR3 DNA sequence: TGTGCCAGTAGTATAGCCCGACAGTTCATGAACACTGAAGCTTTCTTT. Residues: CASSIARQFMNTEAFF.

The chain combines TRBV2 with TRBJ2-2, with 12 bases that match TRBD1. This CDR3 has 15 residues. J lost 5 bases, V lost 5 bases, and 3 bases had no gene match. In germline, CDR1 is SNHLY, CDR2 FYNNEI. The CDR3 nucleotides read TGTGCCAGCAGTAGGGACAGGGGGCAGACCGGGGAGCTGTTTTTT. It codes for CASSRDRGQTGELFF.

The CDR3 DNA sequence: TGTGCCAGCAGCGTAGGACAGACTAGCACAGATACGCAGTATTTT. As protein: CASSVGQTSTDTQYF. This chain links TRBV9 with TRBJ2-3; possible D gene TRBD1, 5 bases. The CDR3 loop spans 15 amino acids. Germline V lookup: CDR1 SGDLS, CDR2 YYNGEE. Trimming left V 0 bases short and J 0 bases short, with 8 bases between.

The chain uses TRBV4-3 and TRBJ2-7; TRBD1 matches at 12 bases. The junction had 5 bases not matched to a gene; V was cut back by 0 bases and J by 5 bases. Germline CDR1 is LGHNA and CDR2 is YSLEER. CDR3 length: 16 residues. The CDR3 bases are TGCGCCAGCAGCCAAGACGGGACAGGGGGCTTCCACGAGCAGTACTTC. Translation gives CASSQDGTGGFHEQYF.